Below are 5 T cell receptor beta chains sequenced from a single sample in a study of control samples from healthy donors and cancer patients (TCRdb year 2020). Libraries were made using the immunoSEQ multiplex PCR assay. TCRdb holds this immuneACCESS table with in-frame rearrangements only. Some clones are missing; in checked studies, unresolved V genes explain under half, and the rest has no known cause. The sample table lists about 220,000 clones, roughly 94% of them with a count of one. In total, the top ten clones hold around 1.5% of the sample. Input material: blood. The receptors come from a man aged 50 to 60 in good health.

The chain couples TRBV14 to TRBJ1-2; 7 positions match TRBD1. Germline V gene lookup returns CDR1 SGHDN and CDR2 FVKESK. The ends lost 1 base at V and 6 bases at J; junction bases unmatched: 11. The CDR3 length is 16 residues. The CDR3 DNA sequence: TGTGCCAGCAGCCAAGCGCGAAGTTCCACAGGGGATGGCTACACCTTC. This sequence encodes CASSQARSSTGDGYTF.

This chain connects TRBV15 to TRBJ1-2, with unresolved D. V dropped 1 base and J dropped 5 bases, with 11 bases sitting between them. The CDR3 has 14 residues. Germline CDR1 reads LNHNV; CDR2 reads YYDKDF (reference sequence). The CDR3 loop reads CATSRAPEGYGYTF. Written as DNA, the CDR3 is TGTGCCACCAGCAGAGCACCGGAGGGTTATGGCTACACCTTC.

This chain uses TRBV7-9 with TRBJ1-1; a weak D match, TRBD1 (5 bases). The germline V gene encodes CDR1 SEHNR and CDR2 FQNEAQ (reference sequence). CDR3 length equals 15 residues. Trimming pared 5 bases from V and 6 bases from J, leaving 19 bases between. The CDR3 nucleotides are TGTGCCAGCAGCGTATCCGGGACGGTCTTGGCTGAAGCTTTCTTT. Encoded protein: CASSVSGTVLAEAFF.

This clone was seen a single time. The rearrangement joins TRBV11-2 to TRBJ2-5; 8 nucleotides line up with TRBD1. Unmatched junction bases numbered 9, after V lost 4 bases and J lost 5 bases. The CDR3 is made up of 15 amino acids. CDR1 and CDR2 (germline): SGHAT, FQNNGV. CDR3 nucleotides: TGTGCCAGCAGCTCAGGGACAGGCGTGGGGGAGACCCAGTACTTC. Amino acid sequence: CASSSGTGVGETQYF.

Here the CDR3 reads CASSPRDSREAFF. Written as DNA, the CDR3 is TGTGCCAGCAGCCCCCGGGACAGCCGTGAAGCTTTCTTT. V is TRBV5-6 and J is TRBJ1-1; 7 nucleotides match TRBD1. Germline assignment: CDR1 SGHDT and CDR2 YYEEEE. Trimming cost V 4 bases and J 7 bases; bases outside gene matches: 7. CDR3 length: 13 amino acids.